Each of the 20 T cell receptor beta chains below was sequenced from the same sample in a study of T-cell memory formation after mild COVID-19. A single record per CDR3 protein comes from TCRdb applying MiXCR to the 5' RACE reads. The repertoire holds approximately 250,000 distinct CDR3 sequences, with around 15% as singletons. Sequencing used PBMCs or a T cell subset sorted from them (not recorded which). These receptor sequences come from a man aged 18 to 30 who had mild COVID-19 (a few samples of this study predate the infection). Cell type and time point are not known.

There are many counts of this clonotype. The chain recombines TRBV5-1 with TRBJ2-6; D remains unclear. The ends were cut back, 0 bases at V and 0 bases at J, with 4 bases in the middle. Germline loops: CDR1 SGHRS, CDR2 YFSETQ. CDR3 length: 15 amino acids. CDR3 nucleotides: TGCGCCAGCAGCTTGGACAGCTCTGGGGCCAACGTCCTGACTTTC. Its protein product is CASSLDSSGANVLTF. Complete variable domain (other parts from reference TRBV5-1 and TRBJ2-6): KAGVTQTPRYLIKTRGQQVTLSCSPISGHRSVSWYQQTPGQGLQFLFEYFSETQRNKGNFPGRFSGRQFSNSRSEMNVSTLELGDSALYLCASSLDSSGANVLTFGAGSRLTVL.

There are a few counts of this clonotype. The J gene is TRBJ2-5, the V gene TRBV9; D is ambiguous. Germline V lookup: CDR1 SGDLS, CDR2 YYNGEE. The CDR3 is 13 residues long. V lost 3 bases to trimming and J lost 5 bases, with 11 bases between them. This CDR3 is CASSDDGHETQYF. DNA of the CDR3: TGTGCCAGCAGCGACGACGGTCACGAGACCCAGTACTTC.

This clonotype was seen a handful of times. The genes are TRBV7-2 and TRBJ2-1, with D perhaps matching TRBD1 or TRBD2 (5 bases each). Per the germline V gene, CDR1 is SGHTA and CDR2 is FQGNSA. The CDR3 length is 12 residues. V was trimmed by 7 bases and J by 6 bases, leaving 10 bases between them. CDR3 protein: CASTRDGNEQFF. The CDR3 nucleotides read TGTGCCAGCACCCGGGACGGCAATGAGCAGTTCTTC.

This clonotype was seen a few times. The chain combines TRBV7-9 with TRBJ2-5; TRBD1 aligns across 8 bases. The CDR3 length is 15 residues. Trimming took 4 bases from V and 3 from J; bases not matched to a gene: 7. CDR1 is SEHNR, CDR2 FQNEAQ, per germline (reference sequence). The CDR3, as DNA: TGTGCCAGCAGCTCCCGGACAGGGAATAAAGAGACCCAGTACTTC. This encodes CASSSRTGNKETQYF.

This clonotype was seen a handful of times. The V and J genes are TRBV6-6 and TRBJ2-5; the match to TRBD2 covers 8 bases. CDR1 is MNHNY and CDR2 is SVGAGI in the germline V gene (reference sequence). With V trimmed by 6 bases and J by 4 bases, 13 bases remained unmatched. The CDR3 consists of 16 residues. The CDR3 protein is CASSNSPGLGPETQYF. DNA of the CDR3: TGTGCCAGCAGCAACTCGCCGGGACTAGGTCCAGAGACCCAGTACTTC.

In nucleotides, the CDR3 is TGCAGTGCTAGAGTGAGCTACAGGGACGGTGAGCAGTTCTTC. It is translated as CSARVSYRDGEQFF. The chain couples TRBV20-1 to TRBJ2-1, with D possibly matching TRBD1 (6 bases). CDR1 is DFQATT and CDR2 is SNEGSKA in the germline V gene (reference sequence). The V gene lost 1 base and the J gene lost 9 bases, with 16 bases spanning the gap. CDR3 length equals 14 residues.

The chain employs TRBV5-1 and TRBJ2-3, with no clear D. The CDR3 has 14 residues. The V gene lost 5 bases and the J gene lost 0 bases, with 10 bases spanning the gap. From germline, CDR1 is SGHRS and CDR2 YFSETQ. CDR3 region: CASRGAYSTDTQYF. The DNA for the CDR3 is TGCGCCAGCAGGGGCGCATACAGCACAGATACGCAGTATTTT.

This clonotype was found a few times. This chain connects TRBV28 to TRBJ2-1; 7 bases line up with TRBD1. The V segment lost 3 bases and the J segment 5 bases; nucleotides outside the gene matches: 4. The length of the CDR3 is 14 residues. Germline lookup yields CDR1 MDHEN and CDR2 SYDVKM. The CDR3 reads CASSLAQGDNEQFF. In nucleotides, the CDR3 is TGTGCCAGCAGTTTGGCGCAGGGGGACAATGAGCAGTTCTTC.

This clonotype was counted only a few times. This chain links TRBV9 with TRBJ2-2; possibly TRBD2 for D (7 bases). Germline V gene data show CDR1 as SGDLS and CDR2 as YYNGEE. The CDR3 consists of 15 residues. V was cut by 3 bases and J by 4 bases, with 13 bases left in between. The CDR3 sequence: CASSGGGVSTGELFF. The CDR3, as DNA: TGTGCCAGCAGCGGGGGGGGCGTGAGCACCGGGGAGCTGTTTTTT. The variable domain in full, completed from reference TRBV9 and TRBJ2-2, reads DSGVTQTPKHLITATGQRVTLRCSPRSGDLSVYWYQQSLDQGLQFLIQYYNGEERAKGNILERFSAQQFPDLHSELNLSSLELGDSALYFCASSGGGVSTGELFFGEGSRLTVL.

Concerning this clonotype: The germline gene is not matched at one end of the junction; a read error may be the cause. The chain carries TRBV7-2 and TRBJ1-5, with D unclear. The CDR3 runs to 14 residues. Per the germline V gene, CDR1 is SGHTA and CDR2 is FQGNSA. CDR3 DNA sequence: TGCCCCAGCAGCTCCGTATTGGGAGATCAGCCCCAGCATTTT. Translating gives CPSSSVLGDQPQHF.

This clonotype was counted ten times or more. V and J are TRBV29-1 and TRBJ2-1; perhaps TRBD1 as D (6 bases). The CDR3 runs 13 residues. The germline gives CDR1 SQVTM, CDR2 ANQGSEA. Between the trimmed V and J ends, which lost 3 bases and 2 bases, there was a span of 8 bases. This chain's CDR3 is CSVDGQTYNEQFF. CDR3 sequence (DNA): TGCAGCGTTGATGGACAGACCTACAATGAGCAGTTCTTC.

The table lists this clonotype with a few counts. Written as DNA, the CDR3 is TGTGCCAGCAGCCTCACAGGTAGCTCCTACGAGCAGTACTTC. Protein sequence: CASSLTGSSYEQYF. J is TRBJ2-7 and V is TRBV6-5; a possible D gene is TRBD1 (5 bases). The V end lost 6 bases, the J end lost 0 bases, and 12 bases lay between the germline ends. Germline V gene sequence: CDR1 MNHEY, CDR2 SVGAGI. There are 14 residues in the CDR3.

Only a few counts were recorded for this clonotype. This chain joins TRBV20-1 and TRBJ1-2; no definite D call. Between the trimmed V and J ends, which lost 0 bases and 4 bases, there was a span of 9 bases. Germline CDR1 and CDR2: DFQATT and SNEGSKA (reference sequence). The CDR3 runs to 13 residues. Here the CDR3 DNA reads TGCAGTGCTAGAGAGTTTGACGGCTATGGCTACACCTTC. Its protein is CSAREFDGYGYTF.

The rearrangement links TRBV15 to TRBJ2-7; D gene uncertain. Trimming shortened V by 4 bases and J by 0 bases, and 16 bases separated the two germline ends. CDR1 and CDR2 from the germline V gene are LNHNV and YYDKDF (reference sequence). This CDR3 is 16 amino acids long. CDR3 amino acids: CATSKIPMATSYEQYV. CDR3 nucleotide sequence: TGTGCCACCAGCAAAATCCCCATGGCTACCTCCTACGAGCAGTACGTC.

This clonotype was seen more than once but under ten times. The chain employs TRBV12-3 or TRBV12-4 and TRBJ2-1; 8 nucleotides match TRBD1. The CDR3 contains 15 residues. The V gene end was trimmed by 5 bases and the J gene end by 1 base; junction bases not matched to a gene: 4. DNA of the CDR3: TGTGCCAGCAGTGGTACAGGGGGATCCTACAATGAGCAGTTCTTC. Translated, it gives CASSGTGGSYNEQFF.

The genes are TRBV24-1 and TRBJ2-2; D possibly corresponds to TRBD1 (5 bases). Germline CDR1 and CDR2: KGHDR and SFDVKD. V was trimmed by 8 bases and J by 1 base, leaving 7 bases between them. The CDR3 runs to 13 residues. CDR3 residues: CATTGRNTGELFF. In nucleotides, the CDR3 is TGTGCCACCACAGGGCGGAACACCGGGGAGCTGTTTTTT.

This clonotype occurred a few times. V usage is TRBV6-2 or TRBV6-3 and J usage is TRBJ2-1; D is perhaps TRBD2 (6 bases). The length of the CDR3 is 15 residues. CDR1 is MNHEY, CDR2 SVGEGT, per germline. V lost 2 bases, J lost 8 bases, and 16 bases lay in between. CDR3 sequence: CASSYRPSGVYEQFF. CDR3 bases: TGTGCCAGCAGTTACCGGCCCTCGGGGGTCTATGAGCAGTTCTTC.

This clonotype has ten or more counts. V usage is TRBV11-2 and J usage is TRBJ2-3; D ambiguous. This CDR3 contains 12 residues. Germline V gene data show CDR1 as SGHAT and CDR2 as FQNNGV. V was pared by 5 bases and J by 5 bases, with 8 bases between. CDR3 DNA: TGTGCCAGCAGCCTCCTAGTAGATACGCAGTATTTT. This gives the protein CASSLLVDTQYF. Combining the CDR3 with reference TRBV11-2 and TRBJ2-3 gives the whole variable domain EAGVAQSPRYKIIEKRQSVAFWCNPISGHATLYWYQQILGQGPKLLIQFQNNGVVDDSQLPKDRFSAERLKGVDSTLKIQPAKLEDSAVYLCASSLLVDTQYFGPGTRLTVL.

The chain is built from TRBV7-2 and TRBJ2-5, with a weak D call TRBD2 (6 bases). Germline CDR1 SGHTA, CDR2 FQGNSA. V was cut by 8 bases and J by 3 bases, with 19 bases left in between. CDR3 length: 15 residues. In nucleotides, the CDR3 is TGTGCCAGCTCCTTTAACTGGGGCGGGGAAGAGACCCAGTACTTC. Amino acids: CASSFNWGGEETQYF.

The rearrangement links TRBV7-9 to TRBJ2-7; TRBD1 matches at 9 bases. V lost 5 bases and J lost 2; bases outside the gene matches: 13. The V gene's germline CDR1 is SEHNR and CDR2 FQNEAQ (reference sequence). This CDR3 spans 17 amino acids. This chain's CDR3 is CASSASSLTGGTYEQYF. The CDR3 DNA follows: TGTGCCAGCAGCGCCTCCTCTTTGACAGGGGGGACCTACGAGCAGTACTTC.